Detailed here is one T cell receptor beta chain. This specimen belongs to a study of beta chain features in type 1 diabetes. Germline V lookup: CDR1 SGHNT, CDR2 YYREEE (reference sequence). V was shortened by 0 bases and J by 0 bases, with 10 bases between the two germline ends. The CDR3 totals 16 residues. Expressed TCRB transcripts were sequenced because the entire RNA isolate underwent reverse transcription. The data were produced by immunoSEQ multiplex PCR, yet TCRdb's version contains in-frame clones alone and is incomplete. The sample holds about 620,000 clones, 15% to 17% seen once. The chain recombines TRBV5-4 with TRBJ1-3; D perhaps matches TRBD1 (5 bases). This receptor was obtained from a man younger than 35 in good health. What was sequenced was naive CD4+ T cells from blood. CDR3 bases: TGTGCCAGCAGCTTGGGCAGGGCTTACTCTGGAAACACCATATATTTT. As protein: CASSLGRAYSGNTIYF. Full variable domain (remainder filled in from reference TRBV5-4 and TRBJ1-3): ETGVTQSPTHLIKTRGQQVTLRCSSQSGHNTVSWYQQALGQGPQFIFQYYREEENGRGNFPPRFSGLQFPNYSSELNVNALELDDSALYLCASSLGRAYSGNTIYFGEGSWLTVV.